The clone carrying this TCR beta chain was counted ten times or more. The antigen is undetermined. The source of the sample is a study of spatial heterogeneity in lung cancer. The overall study: Matched bulk RNA-seq yielded a T cell module score, and TCR transcript counts in tumor regions correlated strongly with that score. Study outcomes and limitations: Higher tumor mutation counts went along with higher counts of expanded intratumoral alpha and beta TCRs. Ubiquitous and regional nonsynonymous mutations were each tracked by the matching count of ubiquitous or regional expanded TCRs.

Time point described: sample taken at primary tumor resection. Whole RNA, which was extracted from tumor, nontumor lung tissue or frozen PBMC, was sequenced without any cell sorting. TCRdb re-derived calls from the 5' RACE reads in MiXCR, one entry per CDR3 protein. Of some 100,000 distinct CDR3 sequences listed, around 4.8% were seen once; the top ten hold about 20%. Germline V gene sequence: CDR1 SGHRS, CDR2 YFSETQ. This CDR3 is built from 15 residues. Between the trimmed V and J ends, which lost 2 bases and 0 bases, there was a span of 11 bases. V usage is TRBV5-1 and J usage is TRBJ1-1; D ambiguous. This receptor was taken from a male donor with early-stage non-small cell lung cancer. Sequenced here: lung tumor tissue, sampled at surgery. For the CDR3, the DNA is TGCGCCAGCAGCTTTGGGGATCGGGTGAACACTGAAGCTTTCTTT. This gives the protein CASSFGDRVNTEAFF.